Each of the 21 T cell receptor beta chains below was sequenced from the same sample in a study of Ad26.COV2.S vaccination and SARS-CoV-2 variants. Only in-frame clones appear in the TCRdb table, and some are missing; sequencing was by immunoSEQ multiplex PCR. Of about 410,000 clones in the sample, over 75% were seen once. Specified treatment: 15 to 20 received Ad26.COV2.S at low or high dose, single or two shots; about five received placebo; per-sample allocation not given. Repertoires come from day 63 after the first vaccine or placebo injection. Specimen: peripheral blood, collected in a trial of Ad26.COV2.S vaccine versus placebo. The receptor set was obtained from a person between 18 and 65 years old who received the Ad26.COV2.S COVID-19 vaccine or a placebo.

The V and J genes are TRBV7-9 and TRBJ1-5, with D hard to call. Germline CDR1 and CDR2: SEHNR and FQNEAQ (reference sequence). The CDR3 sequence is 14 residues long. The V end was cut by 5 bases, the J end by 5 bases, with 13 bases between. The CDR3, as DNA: TGTGCCAGCAGCCCGTCCAGACCGGATCAGCCCCAGCATTTT. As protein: CASSPSRPDQPQHF.

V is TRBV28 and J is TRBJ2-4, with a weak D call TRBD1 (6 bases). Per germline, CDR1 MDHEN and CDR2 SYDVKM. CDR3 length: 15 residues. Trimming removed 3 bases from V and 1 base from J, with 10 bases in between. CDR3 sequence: CASSFQGMAKNIQYF. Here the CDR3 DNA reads TGTGCCAGCAGTTTCCAGGGGATGGCCAAAAACATTCAGTACTTC. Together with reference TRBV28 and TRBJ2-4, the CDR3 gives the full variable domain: DVKVTQSSRYLVKRTGEKVFLECVQDMDHENMFWYRQDPGLGLRLIYFSYDVKMKEKGDIPEGYSVSREKKERFSLILESASTNQTSMYLCASSFQGMAKNIQYFGAGTRLSVL.

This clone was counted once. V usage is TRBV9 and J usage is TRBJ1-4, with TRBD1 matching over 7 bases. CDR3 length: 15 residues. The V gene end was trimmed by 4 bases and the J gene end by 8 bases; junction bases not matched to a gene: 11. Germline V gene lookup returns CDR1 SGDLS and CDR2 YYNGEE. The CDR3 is CASSPQGGVGEKLFF. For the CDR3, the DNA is TGTGCCAGCAGCCCCCAGGGGGGGGTAGGCGAAAAACTGTTTTTT.

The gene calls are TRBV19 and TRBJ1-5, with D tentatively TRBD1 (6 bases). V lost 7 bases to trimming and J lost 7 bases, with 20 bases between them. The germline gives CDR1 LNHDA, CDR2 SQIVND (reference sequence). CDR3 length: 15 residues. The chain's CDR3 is CASKVGQGLGQPQHF. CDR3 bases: TGTGCCAGTAAGGTTGGGCAGGGGCTGGGGCAGCCCCAGCATTTT. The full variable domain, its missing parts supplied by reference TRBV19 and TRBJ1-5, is DGGITQSPKYLFRKEGQNVTLSCEQNLNHDAMYWYRQDPGQGLRLIYYSQIVNDFQKGDIAEGYSVSREKKESFPLTVTSAQKNPTAFYLCASKVGQGLGQPQHFGDGTRLSIL.

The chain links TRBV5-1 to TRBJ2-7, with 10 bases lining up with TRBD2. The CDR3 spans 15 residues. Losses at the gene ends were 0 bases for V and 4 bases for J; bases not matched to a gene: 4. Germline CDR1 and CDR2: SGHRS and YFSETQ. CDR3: CASSLDTSGIYEQYF. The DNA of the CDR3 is TGCGCCAGCAGCTTGGACACTAGCGGGATTTACGAGCAGTACTTC.

In nucleotides, the CDR3 is TGTGCCAGCAGCGCCCTTAGGAATGAGCAGTTCTTC. Translated, it gives CASSALRNEQFF. The chain couples TRBV5-8 to TRBJ2-1; D ambiguous. The CDR3 loop spans 12 amino acids. CDR1 SGHTS and CDR2 YDEGEE come from the germline V gene. V shed 4 bases and J shed 7 bases, with 9 bases lying between them.

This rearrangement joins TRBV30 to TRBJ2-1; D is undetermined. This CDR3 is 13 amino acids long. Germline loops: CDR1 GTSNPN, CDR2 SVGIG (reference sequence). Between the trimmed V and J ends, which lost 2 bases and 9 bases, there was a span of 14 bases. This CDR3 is CAWSLNRKGEQFF. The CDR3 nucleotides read TGTGCCTGGAGTTTAAACAGAAAGGGTGAGCAGTTCTTC.

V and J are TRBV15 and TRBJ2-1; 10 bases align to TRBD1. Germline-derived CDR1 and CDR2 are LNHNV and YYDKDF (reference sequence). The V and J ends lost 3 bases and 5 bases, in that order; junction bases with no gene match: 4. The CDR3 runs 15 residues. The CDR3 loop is CATSSRQGANNEQFF. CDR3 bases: TGTGCCACCAGCAGTAGACAGGGGGCTAACAATGAGCAGTTCTTC.

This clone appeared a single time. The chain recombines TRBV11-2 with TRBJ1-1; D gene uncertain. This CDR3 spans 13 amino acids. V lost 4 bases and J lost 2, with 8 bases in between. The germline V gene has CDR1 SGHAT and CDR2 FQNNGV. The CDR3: CASSSSLNTEAFF. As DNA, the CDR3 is TGTGCCAGCAGCTCCTCTCTAAACACTGAAGCTTTCTTT.

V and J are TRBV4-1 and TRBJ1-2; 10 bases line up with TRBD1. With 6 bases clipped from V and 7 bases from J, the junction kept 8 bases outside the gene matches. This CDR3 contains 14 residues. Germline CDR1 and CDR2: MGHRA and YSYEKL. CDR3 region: CASSLYGTGVGYTF. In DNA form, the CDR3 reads TGCGCCAGCAGTTTGTACGGGACAGGGGTTGGCTACACCTTC.

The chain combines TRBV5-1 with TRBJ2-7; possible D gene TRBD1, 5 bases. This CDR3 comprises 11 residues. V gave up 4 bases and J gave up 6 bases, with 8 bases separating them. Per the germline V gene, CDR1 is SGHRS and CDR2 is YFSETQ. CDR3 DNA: TGCGCCAGCAGCGCGGACACCGAGCAGTACTTC. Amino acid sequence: CASSADTEQYF. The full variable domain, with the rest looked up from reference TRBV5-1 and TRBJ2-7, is KAGVTQTPRYLIKTRGQQVTLSCSPISGHRSVSWYQQTPGQGLQFLFEYFSETQRNKGNFPGRFSGRQFSNSRSEMNVSTLELGDSALYLCASSADTEQYFGPGTRLTVT.

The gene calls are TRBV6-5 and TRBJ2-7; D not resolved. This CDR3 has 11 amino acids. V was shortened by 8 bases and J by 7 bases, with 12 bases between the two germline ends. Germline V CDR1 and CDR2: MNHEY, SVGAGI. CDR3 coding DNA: TGTGCCAGCGGTCCTATCGGGGAGCAGTACTTC. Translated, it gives CASGPIGEQYF.

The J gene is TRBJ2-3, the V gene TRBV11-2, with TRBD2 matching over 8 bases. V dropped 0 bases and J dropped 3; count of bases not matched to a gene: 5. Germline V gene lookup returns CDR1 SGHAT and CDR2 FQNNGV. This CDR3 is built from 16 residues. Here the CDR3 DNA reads TGTGCCAGCAGCTTAGAATCCGGGACTAGGACAGATACGCAGTATTTT. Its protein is CASSLESGTRTDTQYF.

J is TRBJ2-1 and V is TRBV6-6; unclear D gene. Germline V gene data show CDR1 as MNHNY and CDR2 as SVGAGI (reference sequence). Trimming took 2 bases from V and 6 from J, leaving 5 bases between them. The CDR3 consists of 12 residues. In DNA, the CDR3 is TGTGCCAGCAGTTACGCTCCCAATGAGCAGTTCTTC. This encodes CASSYAPNEQFF.

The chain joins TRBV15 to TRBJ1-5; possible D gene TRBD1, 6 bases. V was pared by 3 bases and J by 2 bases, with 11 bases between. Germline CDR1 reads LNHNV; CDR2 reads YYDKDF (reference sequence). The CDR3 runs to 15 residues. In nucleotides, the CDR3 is TGTGCCACCAGCAGGGCTGCAGGGGGCAATCAGCCCCAGCATTTT. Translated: CATSRAAGGNQPQHF.

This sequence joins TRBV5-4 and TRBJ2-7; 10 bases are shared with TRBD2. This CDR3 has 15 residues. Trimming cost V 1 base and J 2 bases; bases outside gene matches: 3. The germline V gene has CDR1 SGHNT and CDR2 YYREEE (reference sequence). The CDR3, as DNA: TGTGCCAGCAGCTTGTCTAGCGGGAGTACCTACGAGCAGTACTTC. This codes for CASSLSSGSTYEQYF. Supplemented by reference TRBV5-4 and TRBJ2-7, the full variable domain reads ETGVTQSPTHLIKTRGQQVTLRCSSQSGHNTVSWYQQALGQGPQFIFQYYREEENGRGNFPPRFSGLQFPNYSSELNVNALELDDSALYLCASSLSSGSTYEQYFGPGTRLTVT.

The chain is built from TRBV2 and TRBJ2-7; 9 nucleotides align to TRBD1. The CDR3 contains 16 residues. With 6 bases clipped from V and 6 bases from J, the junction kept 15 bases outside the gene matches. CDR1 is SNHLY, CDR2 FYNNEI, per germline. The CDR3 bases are TGTGCCAGCAGAGCAAGAGCCGGGACAGGGTCTAGCGAGCAGTACTTC. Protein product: CASRARAGTGSSEQYF. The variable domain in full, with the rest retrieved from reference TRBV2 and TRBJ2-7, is EPEVTQTPSHQVTQMGQEVILRCVPISNHLYFYWYRQILGQKVEFLVSFYNNEISEKSEIFDDQFSVERPDGSNFTLKIRSTKLEDSAMYFCASRARAGTGSSEQYFGPGTRLTVT.

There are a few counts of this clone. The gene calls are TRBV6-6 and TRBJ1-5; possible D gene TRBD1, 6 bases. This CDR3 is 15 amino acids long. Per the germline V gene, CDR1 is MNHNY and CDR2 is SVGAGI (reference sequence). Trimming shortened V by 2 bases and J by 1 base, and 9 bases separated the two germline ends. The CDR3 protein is CASSYSTGSNQPQHF. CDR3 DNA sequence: TGTGCCAGCAGTTACAGCACAGGGAGCAATCAGCCCCAGCATTTT.

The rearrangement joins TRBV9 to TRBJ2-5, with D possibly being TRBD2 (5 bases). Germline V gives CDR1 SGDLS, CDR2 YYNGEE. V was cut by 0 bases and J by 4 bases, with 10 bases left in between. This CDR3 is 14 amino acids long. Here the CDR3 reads CASSVETRGETQYF. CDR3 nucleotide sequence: TGTGCCAGCAGCGTAGAAACTAGAGGAGAGACCCAGTACTTC.

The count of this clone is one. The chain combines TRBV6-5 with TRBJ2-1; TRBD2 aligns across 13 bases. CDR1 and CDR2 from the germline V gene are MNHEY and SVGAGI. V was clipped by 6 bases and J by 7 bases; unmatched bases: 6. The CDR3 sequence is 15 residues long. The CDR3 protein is CASRTGLAGANEQFF. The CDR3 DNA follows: TGTGCCAGCAGAACAGGACTAGCGGGAGCAAATGAGCAGTTCTTC.

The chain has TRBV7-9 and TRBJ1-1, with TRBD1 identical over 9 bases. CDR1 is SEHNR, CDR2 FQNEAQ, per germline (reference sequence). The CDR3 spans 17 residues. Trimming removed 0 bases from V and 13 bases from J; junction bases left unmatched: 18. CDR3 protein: CASSLAPTGTGFPIYFF. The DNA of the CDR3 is TGTGCCAGCAGCTTAGCCCCGACCGGGACAGGGTTCCCAATATATTTCTTT.